This is a list of T cell receptor beta chains from one sample in a study of vaccination and CD4 T cells after COVID-19. TCRdb re-analysed the PCR reads in MiXCR, keeping a single row per CDR3 protein. The sample shows 9,000 to 13,000 distinct CDR3 sequences, 77% of them seen only once. What these receptors recognize is not known. Input material: CD4+ T cells from blood, cultured in vitro. The receptors come from a human donor who had recovered from COVID-19. CDR3s include the opening cysteine and the closing phenylalanine or tryptophan. The order of the fields is clone size, J gene, V gene, D gene, CDR3 protein, CDR3 DNA. A D gene is named only where the DNA matches it firmly. Only part of the rows carry a size: once, few, many, or a class if the clone is expanded.

few | TRBJ1-5 | TRBV6-2/TRBV6-3 | - | CASTVQGRFQPQHF | TGTGCCAGCACCGTACAGGGAAGGTTTCAGCCCCAGCATTTT
- | TRBJ2-3 | TRBV2 | - | CASSERTRGSTDTQYF | TGTGCCAGCAGTGAGCGGACAAGGGGGAGTACAGATACGCAGTATTTT
- | TRBJ1-1 | TRBV20-1 | TRBD1 | CSAALGGAGNTEAFF | TGCAGTGCTGCCCTAGGGGGCGCAGGGAACACTGAAGCTTTCTTT
- | TRBJ2-3 | TRBV7-2 | - | CASSSPITDTQYF | TGTGCCAGCAGCTCCCCGATCACAGATACGCAGTATTTT
- | TRBJ2-3 | TRBV6-5 | - | CASSYPGRNTQYF | TGTGCCAGCAGTTATCCCGGGCGAAATACGCAGTATTTT
once | TRBJ2-7 | TRBV28 | - | CASGPGQVPYEQYF | TGTGCCAGCGGCCCAGGGCAGGTCCCCTACGAGCAGTACTTC
few | TRBJ1-5 | TRBV10-3 | - | CAIRRGANQPQHF | TGTGCCATCCGCAGAGGGGCAAATCAGCCCCAGCATTTT
- | TRBJ1-5 | TRBV28 | - | CASSAGSAGAGNQPQHF | TGTGCCAGCAGCGCGGGGTCTGCAGGGGCTGGAAATCAGCCCCAGCATTTT
- | TRBJ2-7 | TRBV27 | TRBD2 | CASSLFGTSGTPEQYF | TGTGCCAGCAGTTTATTTGGGACTAGCGGGACTCCCGAGCAGTACTTC
- | TRBJ2-5 | TRBV20-1 | - | CSAKYRETQYF | TGCAGTGCAAAGTACAGGGAGACCCAGTACTTC
- | TRBJ2-1 | TRBV7-2 | - | CASSFGPMDNEQFF | TGTGCCAGCAGCTTTGGCCCAATGGACAATGAGCAGTTCTTC
- | TRBJ2-5 | TRBV7-7 | - | CASSSGETQYF | TGTGCTAGCAGCTCAGGGGAGACCCAGTACTTC
- | TRBJ1-2 | TRBV27 | TRBD1 | CASSSNRGGYTF | TGTGCCAGCAGTTCCAACAGGGGTGGCTACACCTTC
- | TRBJ2-3 | TRBV7-2 | - | CASSLAQSRGPDTQYF | TGTGCCAGCAGCTTAGCGCAAAGTAGGGGCCCAGATACGCAGTATTTT
- | TRBJ1-5 | TRBV6-1 | - | CASSQQGPPQPQHF | TGTGCCAGCAGTCAACAGGGTCCCCCTCAGCCCCAGCATTTT
- | TRBJ2-7 | TRBV28 | - | CASSHPRGTLIYEQYF | TGTGCCAGCAGTCACCCGAGGGGGACTCTAATCTACGAGCAGTACTTC
- | TRBJ1-2 | TRBV6-1 | - | CASSEGRGRGGYTF | TGTGCCAGCAGTGAAGGGCGGGGACGAGGGGGCTACACCTTC
- | TRBJ1-6 | TRBV2 | - | CASMGGRNSPLHF | TGTGCCAGCATGGGCGGACGTAATTCACCCCTCCACTTT
- | TRBJ1-1 | TRBV7-9 | - | CASSLGTSGAEAFF | TGTGCCAGCAGCTTAGGAACCTCCGGAGCTGAAGCTTTCTTT
- | TRBJ1-2 | TRBV6-5 | - | CASSYSWGAYGYTF | TGTGCCAGCAGTTACTCTTGGGGGGCCTATGGCTACACCTTC
- | TRBJ1-1 | TRBV6-1 | - | CASRRGLNTEAFF | TGTGCCAGCCGGCGGGGCCTGAACACTGAAGCTTTCTTT
- | TRBJ1-1 | TRBV7-8 | - | CASSLGGRGGAFF | TGTGCCAGCAGCTTGGGGGGCAGGGGTGGCGCTTTCTTT
- | TRBJ2-5 | TRBV19 | - | CASSIQGGPQETQYF | TGTGCCAGTAGTATCCAAGGGGGTCCCCAAGAGACCCAGTACTTC
- | TRBJ2-5 | TRBV12-3/TRBV12-4 | - | CASSFISGYQETQYF | TGTGCCAGCAGTTTTATATCAGGGTACCAAGAGACCCAGTACTTC
- | TRBJ1-2 | TRBV29-1 | - | CSALRVREYGYTF | TGCAGCGCCCTCAGGGTCCGGGAGTATGGCTACACCTTC
few | TRBJ2-7 | TRBV7-2 | - | CASSQAWAVTEQYF | TGTGCCAGCAGCCAGGCGTGGGCAGTTACGGAGCAGTACTTC
- | TRBJ1-1 | TRBV6-1 | - | CASSQGMNTEAFF | TGTGCCAGCAGTCAGGGTATGAACACTGAAGCTTTCTTT